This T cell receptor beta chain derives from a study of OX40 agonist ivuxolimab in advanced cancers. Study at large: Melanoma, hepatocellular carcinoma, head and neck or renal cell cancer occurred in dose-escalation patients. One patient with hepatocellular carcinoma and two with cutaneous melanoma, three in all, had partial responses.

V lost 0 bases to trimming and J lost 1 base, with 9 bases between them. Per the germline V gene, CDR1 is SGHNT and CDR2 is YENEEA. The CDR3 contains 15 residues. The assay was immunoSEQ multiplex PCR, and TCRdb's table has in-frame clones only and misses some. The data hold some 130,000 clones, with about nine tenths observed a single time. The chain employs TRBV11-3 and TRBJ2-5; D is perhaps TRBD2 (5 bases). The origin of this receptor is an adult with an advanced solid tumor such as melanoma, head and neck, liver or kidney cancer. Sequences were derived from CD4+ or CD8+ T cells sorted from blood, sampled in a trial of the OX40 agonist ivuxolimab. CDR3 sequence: CASSLDGRVQETQYF. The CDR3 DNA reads TGTGCCAGCAGCTTAGACGGGCGGGTCCAAGAGACCCAGTACTTC.